These 30 T cell receptor beta chains came from one sample sequenced in a study of neurological immune-mediated disorders. Each CDR3 protein is one row after TCRdb ran MiXCR on the 5' RACE reads. The repertoire has 30,000 to 45,000 distinct CDR3 sequences, about 4.4% of them found once; the top ten carry roughly 9%. The specimen was CD4+ T cells from blood. The receptors were sampled from a man aged 18 to 29 in good health.

There are many counts of this clonotype. V and J are TRBV29-1 and TRBJ1-2; 7 positions match TRBD1. V lost 6 bases and J lost 0; bases outside the gene matches: 7. The CDR3 covers 14 residues. The germline V gene has CDR1 SQVTM and CDR2 ANQGSEA. This CDR3 is CSVETGTANYGYTF. The CDR3 DNA follows: TGCAGCGTCGAAACCGGGACAGCTAACTATGGCTACACCTTC.

This clonotype was recorded at least ten times. This chain uses TRBV6-5 with TRBJ2-1, with D perhaps TRBD2 (6 bases). The V gene's germline CDR1 is MNHEY and CDR2 SVGAGI. This CDR3 region has 15 residues. Trimming took off 6 bases at V and 4 bases at J, with 16 bases between the two ends. CDR3 amino acids: CASSLRDSWYNEQFF. The CDR3 nucleotides read TGTGCCAGCAGCCTTCGGGACTCCTGGTACAATGAGCAGTTCTTC.

This clonotype was observed at least ten times. V is TRBV6-2 or TRBV6-3 and J is TRBJ2-3; unclear D gene. Trimming removed 0 bases from V and 6 bases from J, with 4 bases in between. This CDR3 comprises 12 residues. In germline, CDR1 is MNHEY, CDR2 SVGEGT. The CDR3 region has the DNA TGTGCCAGCAGTTACTCGAAGGATACGCAGTATTTT. Translating gives CASSYSKDTQYF.

This clonotype was counted at least ten times. The chain uses TRBV7-3 and TRBJ2-2; D is perhaps TRBD1 or TRBD2 (5 bases each). V lost 4 bases and J 4 bases, leaving 19 bases between the germline ends. Looked up from germline, CDR1 is SGHTA and CDR2 is FQGTGA. This CDR3 contains 17 residues. This chain's CDR3 is CASSSRPGGSTTGELFF. CDR3 in DNA: TGTGCCAGCAGCTCCAGACCTGGGGGATCTACCACCGGGGAGCTGTTTTTT.

Many counts were recorded for this clonotype. The V gene is TRBV7-9, the J gene TRBJ2-3, with D perhaps matching TRBD2 (6 bases). The germline V gene encodes CDR1 SEHNR and CDR2 FQNEAQ (reference sequence). The CDR3 is 14 residues long. Trimming took off 6 bases at V and 2 bases at J, with 12 bases between the two ends. CDR3 nucleotide sequence: TGTGCCAGCAGTTCCGGAGGGCCCACAGATACGCAGTATTTT. Its translation is CASSSGGPTDTQYF.

This clonotype was detected ten times or more. The chain employs TRBV20-1 and TRBJ2-7; TRBD1 aligns across 9 bases. The J segment lost 3 bases and the V segment lost 0 bases, leaving 6 bases of the junction unmatched. The CDR3 length is 15 residues. The germline V gene has CDR1 DFQATT and CDR2 SNEGSKA (reference sequence). CDR3 sequence reads: CSARDPGTGFYEQYF. The CDR3 DNA is TGCAGTGCTAGAGACCCCGGGACAGGGTTCTACGAGCAGTACTTC.

This clonotype was found many times. This chain links TRBV5-6 with TRBJ2-1; D ambiguous. CDR1 and CDR2 from the germline V gene are SGHDT and YYEEEE. The CDR3 consists of 15 residues. V was shortened by 7 bases and J by 6 bases, with 20 bases between the two germline ends. The CDR3 region is CASRSSGIIINEQFF. CDR3 DNA sequence: TGTGCCAGCCGGTCTTCTGGGATAATTATCAATGAGCAGTTCTTC.

This clonotype was seen many times. Mismatch with germline at one junction end may stem from a read error. This chain uses TRBV12-3 or TRBV12-4 with TRBJ2-1, with TRBD2 identical over 10 bases. This CDR3 region has 14 residues. CDR3 nucleotides: TGTGCCAGCAGTTTAGGCGGGGCTAGCGGGGGCCCAGGGTTC. Its translation: CASSLGGASGGPGF.

In this sample, this clonotype turned up many times. The chain carries TRBV6-2 or TRBV6-3 and TRBJ2-5; D remains unclear. The CDR3 spans 13 residues. Per germline, CDR1 MNHEY and CDR2 SVGEGT. Trimming shortened V by 6 bases and J by 1 base, and 9 bases separated the two germline ends. The CDR3: CASSDLSQETQYF. CDR3 in DNA: TGTGCCAGCAGCGACCTCTCCCAAGAGACCCAGTACTTC.

Ten or more counts support this clonotype. The V gene is TRBV6-6, the J gene TRBJ1-6; D remains unclear. V was clipped by 1 base and J by 8 bases, with 18 bases between them. Germline CDR1 MNHNY, CDR2 SVGAGI (reference sequence). CDR3 size: 17 residues. Here the CDR3 reads CASSYFGLGSTDSPLHF. The CDR3 DNA reads as TGTGCCAGCAGTTACTTCGGGCTTGGATCAACGGATTCACCCCTCCACTTT.

This clonotype showed up many times. The gene calls are TRBV5-1 and TRBJ1-2; the D gene is possibly TRBD1 (6 bases). The CDR3 runs to 16 residues. Trimming pared 0 bases from V and 1 base from J, leaving 13 bases between. Germline V lookup: CDR1 SGHRS, CDR2 YFSETQ. CDR3 nucleotide sequence: TGCGCCAGCAGCTTGGTTCAGGGGCGAGGTAACTATGGCTACACCTTC. This sequence encodes CASSLVQGRGNYGYTF. The variable domain in full, completed from reference TRBV5-1 and TRBJ1-2, reads KAGVTQTPRYLIKTRGQQVTLSCSPISGHRSVSWYQQTPGQGLQFLFEYFSETQRNKGNFPGRFSGRQFSNSRSEMNVSTLELGDSALYLCASSLVQGRGNYGYTFGSGTRLTVV.

This clonotype was counted ten times or more. This chain links TRBV27 with TRBJ2-5; D gene ambiguous. Between the trimmed V and J ends, which lost 4 bases and 5 bases, there was a span of 5 bases. There are 11 residues in the CDR3. Per the germline V gene, CDR1 is MNHEY and CDR2 is SMNVEV (reference sequence). The CDR3 loop is CASSSSETQYF. Here the CDR3 DNA reads TGTGCCAGCAGTTCGTCGGAGACCCAGTACTTC.

This clonotype has a count of ten or more. This rearrangement joins TRBV5-1 to TRBJ2-1; 8 bases agree with TRBD1. In germline, CDR1 is SGHRS, CDR2 YFSETQ. This CDR3 is 15 amino acids long. J lost 1 base, V lost 4 bases, and 4 bases had no gene match. The CDR3 nucleotides read TGCGCCAGCAGCGGAACAGGGGGGTCCTACAATGAGCAGTTCTTC. Residues: CASSGTGGSYNEQFF.

This clonotype was counted ten times or more. This chain links TRBV2 with TRBJ2-1, with D possibly called TRBD1 or TRBD2 (5 bases each). Germline CDR1 is SNHLY and CDR2 is FYNNEI. Trimming took 3 bases from V and 6 from J, leaving 15 bases between them. The length of the CDR3 is 15 residues. The CDR3 DNA is TGTGCCAGCAGTGAGGGGGATAGCCCCCTCAATGAGCAGTTCTTC. Translated, it gives CASSEGDSPLNEQFF.

By proportion, this clonotype is medium-sized. The CDR3 region is CASSVATRPGSDTDTQYF. Written as DNA, the CDR3 is TGTGCCAGCAGCGTAGCAACGCGTCCAGGCTCAGACACAGATACGCAGTATTTT. This chain connects TRBV9 to TRBJ2-3; D is unresolved. Germline CDR1 is SGDLS and CDR2 is YYNGEE. V was pared by 0 bases and J by 2 bases, with 19 bases between. This CDR3 contains 18 residues.

At least ten counts were recorded for this clonotype. The rearrangement links TRBV7-3 to TRBJ2-5; TRBD1 aligns across 9 bases. Per germline, CDR1 SGHTA and CDR2 FQGTGA. The CDR3 consists of 14 residues. Trimming at V came to 4 bases and at J to 5 bases, leaving 5 bases not matched to a gene. The CDR3 loop is CASSSQGAGETQYF. DNA of the CDR3: TGTGCCAGCAGCTCACAGGGGGCGGGCGAGACCCAGTACTTC.

V gene TRBV29-1 combines with J gene TRBJ2-7; 7 bases agree with TRBD1. The length of the CDR3 is 12 residues. Germline CDR1 reads SQVTM; CDR2 reads ANQGSEA. With V trimmed by 6 bases and J by 2 bases, 4 bases remained unmatched. Here the CDR3 reads CSVVTGAYEQYF. CDR3 bases: TGCAGCGTAGTAACAGGGGCCTACGAGCAGTACTTC.

This clonotype was detected many times. V gene TRBV6-5 combines with J gene TRBJ2-7, with D hard to call. The CDR3 extends over 12 amino acids. Germline values: CDR1 MNHEY, CDR2 SVGAGI. Between the trimmed V and J ends, which lost 0 bases and 9 bases, there was a span of 9 bases. The CDR3 DNA reads as TGTGCCAGCAGTTACTCGTTAGGTCCGCAGTACTTC. It specifies CASSYSLGPQYF.

CDR3 region: CSARDSRQGTDTQYF. CDR3 bases: TGCAGTGCTAGAGATAGCAGACAAGGCACAGATACGCAGTATTTT. The chain recombines TRBV20-1 with TRBJ2-3; D gene ambiguous. The germline V and J ends were trimmed by 0 bases and 1 base, with 11 bases remaining between them. CDR3 length equals 15 residues. Looked up from germline, CDR1 is DFQATT and CDR2 is SNEGSKA (reference sequence).

At least ten counts were recorded for this clonotype. The V gene is TRBV7-9, the J gene TRBJ1-1; perhaps TRBD1 as D (6 bases). Between the trimmed V and J ends, which lost 3 bases and 3 bases, there was a span of 11 bases. Germline values: CDR1 SEHNR, CDR2 FQNEAQ (reference sequence). CDR3 length: 14 residues. The CDR3 region is CASSFDRFDTEAFF. For the CDR3, the DNA is TGTGCCAGCAGCTTTGACAGGTTTGACACTGAAGCTTTCTTT.

This clonotype was found many times. Written as DNA, the CDR3 is TGTGCCACCAGTGAGTCCCCTAGCGGGGGCTCCTACAATGAGCAGTTCTTC. Its translation: CATSESPSGGSYNEQFF. The chain uses TRBV24-1 and TRBJ2-1; 10 bases align to TRBD2. The germline V gene has CDR1 KGHDR and CDR2 SFDVKD. The CDR3 contains 17 residues. The J segment lost 0 bases and the V segment lost 4 bases, leaving 5 bases of the junction unmatched.

This clonotype was seen many times. The chain is built from TRBV20-1 and TRBJ2-7; the match to TRBD1 covers 8 bases. Germline assignment: CDR1 DFQATT and CDR2 SNEGSKA (reference sequence). With 6 bases clipped from V and 2 bases from J, the junction kept 6 bases outside the gene matches. The CDR3 extends over 13 amino acids. CDR3 sequence: CSASGQGAYEQYF. Written as DNA, the CDR3 is TGCAGTGCAAGCGGACAGGGAGCCTACGAGCAGTACTTC.

This clonotype has a count of ten or more. V gene TRBV5-1 combines with J gene TRBJ1-1; TRBD1 might be the D (6 bases). The V gene lost 1 base and the J gene lost 1 base, with 14 bases spanning the gap. This CDR3 contains 16 residues. Germline V gene lookup returns CDR1 SGHRS and CDR2 YFSETQ. The CDR3 DNA follows: TGCGCCAGCAGCTTGCCCCGAGGGGGGGCGAACACTGAAGCTTTCTTT. Its protein product is CASSLPRGGANTEAFF.

The sample holds many counts of this clonotype. This chain uses TRBV5-1 with TRBJ1-5; no definite D call. V was clipped by 1 base and J by 0 bases, with 11 bases between them. This CDR3 has 16 residues. The germline V gene encodes CDR1 SGHRS and CDR2 YFSETQ. The DNA for the CDR3 is TGCGCCAGCAGCTTGCAGCCCCGAGATAGCAATCAGCCCCAGCATTTT. It yields the protein CASSLQPRDSNQPQHF.

This clonotype is large in the sample. V usage is TRBV7-6 and J usage is TRBJ2-5; D not certain. The ends were cut back, 5 bases at V and 5 bases at J, with 6 bases in the middle. The CDR3 is 11 residues long. Germline lookup yields CDR1 SGHVS and CDR2 FNYEAQ. In DNA, the CDR3 is TGTGCCAGCAGCCCCGGGGAGACCCAGTACTTC. Residues: CASSPGETQYF.

This clonotype was counted many times. V gene TRBV7-6 combines with J gene TRBJ1-5, with 9 nucleotides matching TRBD1. V trimming: 5 bases; J trimming: 0 bases; junction bases outside the gene matches: 5. The CDR3 extends over 16 amino acids. Germline V gives CDR1 SGHVS, CDR2 FNYEAQ. The CDR3 DNA is TGTGCCAGCAGCCCGTGGACAGGGGATAGCAATCAGCCCCAGCATTTT. Its protein product is CASSPWTGDSNQPQHF.

This clonotype was detected ten times or more. J is TRBJ2-5 and V is TRBV7-8; maybe TRBD2 (6 bases). Germline CDR1 is SGHVS and CDR2 is FQNEAQ. V was clipped by 3 bases and J by 4 bases, with 15 bases between them. The CDR3 runs 15 residues. CDR3 protein: CASSFSSGGGETQYF. The DNA for the CDR3 is TGTGCCAGCAGCTTTAGTTCCGGGGGTGGAGAGACCCAGTACTTC.

Worth noting for this clonotype: One end of the junction does not line up with germline, which may come from a read error. The J gene is TRBJ2-3, the V gene TRBV20-1; 8 bases fit TRBD1. This CDR3 is built from 15 residues. Germline loops: CDR1 DFQATT, CDR2 SNEGSKA (reference sequence). The CDR3 reads CSAADRVGGTDTQYF. In nucleotides, the CDR3 is TGCAGTGCCGCGGACAGGGTGGGTGGCACAGATACACAGTATTTT.

This clonotype was picked up many times. V gene TRBV5-1 combines with J gene TRBJ1-2; TRBD1 is a possible D gene (5 bases). V lost 0 bases to trimming and J lost 0 bases, with 12 bases between them. CDR1 is SGHRS, CDR2 YFSETQ, per germline. This CDR3 is 16 amino acids long. CDR3 sequence: CASSLAEGPANYGYTF. The CDR3 DNA sequence: TGCGCCAGCAGCTTGGCCGAGGGGCCGGCTAACTATGGCTACACCTTC.

This clonotype was seen repeatedly, ten times or more. The chain couples TRBV5-1 to TRBJ2-3, with D tentatively TRBD1 or TRBD2 (7 bases each). Germline assignment: CDR1 SGHRS and CDR2 YFSETQ. Trimming took 3 bases from V and 2 from J, leaving 13 bases between them. The CDR3 contains 15 residues. This CDR3 is CASSSRGGDTDTQYF. CDR3 DNA: TGCGCCAGCAGCTCCAGGGGGGGGGACACAGATACGCAGTATTTT.